The 21 T cell receptor beta chains presented below share a single source sample, sequenced in a study of blood T cell repertoires in COVID-19. TCRdb keeps only in-frame clones here, not all; method: immunoSEQ multiplex PCR. The sample lists around 39,000 clones, 80% occurring once. The sample taken for sequencing was peripheral blood. All receptors come from an older woman with acute or convalescent COVID-19.

The genes are TRBV7-2 and TRBJ2-5; D is possibly TRBD2 (5 bases). The V end was cut by 1 base, the J end by 1 base, with 7 bases between. Per the germline V gene, CDR1 is SGHTA and CDR2 is FQGNSA. The CDR3 is made up of 14 amino acids. The CDR3 DNA sequence: TGTGCCAGCAGCTTAGTAGCGACCCAAGAGACCCAGTACTTC. Translation: CASSLVATQETQYF.

The J gene is TRBJ2-7, the V gene TRBV28; TRBD1 aligns across 9 bases. This CDR3 has 14 residues. The germline V gene has CDR1 MDHEN and CDR2 SYDVKM. The V and J ends lost 6 bases and 4 bases, in that order; junction bases with no gene match: 7. The CDR3 DNA reads as TGTGCCAGCAGGTCCGGGACAGGGCCGTACGAGCAGTACTTC. Protein: CASRSGTGPYEQYF.

J is TRBJ2-2 and V is TRBV11-2, with TRBD1 matching over 7 bases. Unmatched junction bases numbered 6, after V lost 6 bases and J lost 2 bases. Germline V lookup: CDR1 SGHAT, CDR2 FQNNGV. The CDR3 spans 15 residues. For the CDR3, the DNA is TGTGCCAGCAGGGCCGGGACAGTTAACACCGGGGAGCTGTTTTTT. Translating it yields CASRAGTVNTGELFF.

The CDR3 DNA is TGTGCCAGCAGCTTAGGGATGCTAGCGGGAGGATGGGCAGATACGCAGTATTTT. Encoded protein: CASSLGMLAGGWADTQYF. This sequence joins TRBV7-2 and TRBJ2-3; 11 nucleotides align to TRBD2. There are 18 residues in the CDR3. Germline-derived CDR1 and CDR2 are SGHTA and FQGNSA. J was trimmed by 4 bases and V by 1 base; bases with no gene match: 10.

The chain links TRBV3-1 (or the pseudogene TRBV3-2) to TRBJ2-1, with 8 bases aligning to TRBD1. Germline V lookup: CDR1 LGHDT, CDR2 YNNKEL (reference sequence). Unmatched junction bases numbered 6, after V lost 0 bases and J lost 8 bases. This CDR3 has 15 amino acids. The CDR3 is CASSQDRTGLDEQFF. The CDR3 DNA is TGTGCCAGCAGCCAAGACCGGACAGGGTTGGATGAGCAGTTCTTC.

The V and J genes are TRBV5-6 and TRBJ2-1; the D gene is possibly TRBD1 (6 bases). The CDR3 covers 15 residues. Germline V gene lookup returns CDR1 SGHDT and CDR2 YYEEEE. The germline V and J ends were trimmed by 2 bases and 12 bases, with 21 bases remaining between them. The CDR3 DNA reads TGTGCCAGCAGCTTAAATGACAGGTTCGGTGGGGCGCAGTTCTTC. It translates to CASSLNDRFGGAQFF.

This clone occurred once. The rearrangement uses TRBV14 and TRBJ2-7; D uncertain. Trimming removed 2 bases from V and 2 bases from J, with 19 bases in between. Per germline, CDR1 SGHDN and CDR2 FVKESK. This CDR3 contains 17 residues. CDR3 DNA: TGTGCCAGCAGCCAAAGTCGAAGGTCGACACTCACCTACGAGCAGTACTTC. Its protein is CASSQSRRSTLTYEQYF.

This clone was counted a single time. The chain joins TRBV5-4 to TRBJ2-1; possible D gene TRBD2, 6 bases. Germline loops: CDR1 SGHNT, CDR2 YYREEE (reference sequence). The V end was cut by 3 bases, the J end by 5 bases, with 12 bases between. The CDR3 covers 14 residues. Written as DNA, the CDR3 is TGTGCCAGCAGCTCCCGGACTACAAACAATGAGCAGTTCTTC. It codes for CASSSRTTNNEQFF.

The chain employs TRBV7-8 and TRBJ2-7; D uncertain. V was cut by 1 base and J by 2 bases, with 6 bases left in between. CDR1 is SGHVS, CDR2 FQNEAQ, per germline. The CDR3 spans 13 residues. CDR3 coding DNA: TGTGCCAGCAGCTTAGATCTAGCCTACGAGCAGTACTTC. Residues: CASSLDLAYEQYF.

The chain couples TRBV7-9 to TRBJ1-1; 7 bases line up with TRBD1. Losses at the gene ends were 2 bases for V and 4 bases for J; bases not matched to a gene: 4. CDR3 length: 14 amino acids. In germline, CDR1 is SEHNR, CDR2 FQNEAQ (reference sequence). The CDR3 DNA sequence: TGTGCCAGCAGCTTAAGACAGGGAGGCACTGAAGCTTTCTTT. Protein sequence: CASSLRQGGTEAFF. Drawing the rest from reference TRBV7-9 and TRBJ1-1, the complete variable domain is DTGVSQNPRHKITKRGQNVTFRCDPISEHNRLYWYRQTLGQGPEFLTYFQNEAQLEKSRLLSDRFSAERPKGSFSTLEIQRTEQGDSAMYLCASSLRQGGTEAFFGQGTRLTVV.

This chain joins TRBV6-6 and TRBJ1-1, with D unresolved. Germline V gene lookup returns CDR1 MNHNY and CDR2 SVGAGI (reference sequence). The CDR3 loop spans 13 amino acids. The ends were cut back, 0 bases at V and 3 bases at J, with 5 bases in the middle. CDR3 sequence (DNA): TGTGCCAGCAGTTACTCGTCGGACACTGAAGCTTTCTTT. Translation gives CASSYSSDTEAFF.

The rearrangement joins TRBV15 to TRBJ2-1; 9 bases are a match to TRBD2. The CDR3 covers 16 residues. Per germline, CDR1 LNHNV and CDR2 YYDKDF (reference sequence). J lost 4 bases, V lost 0 bases, and 4 bases had no gene match. CDR3 protein: CATSRDGTSPYNEQFF. The CDR3 DNA reads as TGTGCCACCAGCAGAGACGGGACTAGCCCTTACAATGAGCAGTTCTTC.

The chain uses TRBV5-8 and TRBJ1-5; tentative D call: TRBD1 (5 bases). The CDR3 contains 14 residues. CDR1 and CDR2 from the germline V gene are SGHTS and YDEGEE. V was shortened by 5 bases and J by 2 bases, with 11 bases between the two germline ends. CDR3 in DNA: TGTGCCAGCAGTGGCAGGGTTGGCAATCAGCCCCAGCATTTT. This sequence encodes CASSGRVGNQPQHF.

The rearrangement uses TRBV18 and TRBJ1-3; D uncertain. The germline V and J ends were trimmed by 6 bases and 0 bases, with 9 bases remaining between them. The germline CDR1 and CDR2 sequences are KGHSH and LQKENI. CDR3 length equals 14 residues. The CDR3 region has the DNA TGTGCCAGCTCCTCCGGGTTCTCTGGAAACACCATATATTTT. Its protein is CASSSGFSGNTIYF.

CDR3 in DNA: TGCGCCAGCAGGGGACTCTTGGCTAGCGCGTACTACGAGCAGTACTTC. It encodes CASRGLLASAYYEQYF. The chain employs TRBV10-2 and TRBJ2-7; a weak D match, TRBD2 (6 bases). Germline loops: CDR1 WSHSY, CDR2 SAAADI. The CDR3 is 16 residues long. Trimming shortened V by 6 bases and J by 3 bases, and 21 bases separated the two germline ends.

This chain joins TRBV27 and TRBJ2-1; unclear D gene. The V and J ends lost 5 bases and 8 bases respectively, with 16 bases between them. Germline V gives CDR1 MNHEY, CDR2 SMNVEV (reference sequence). The CDR3 has 14 amino acids. The CDR3 DNA is TGTGCCAGCAGTACCCCGAGAACTTTGGATGAGCAGTTCTTC. Translated: CASSTPRTLDEQFF.

This clone was picked up one time. The J gene is TRBJ1-1, the V gene TRBV3-1 (or the pseudogene TRBV3-2); TRBD1 matches 7 bases. Per the germline V gene, CDR1 is LGHDT and CDR2 is YNNKEL (reference sequence). The trim removed 1 base at V and 1 base at J, leaving 0 bases unmatched. The CDR3 consists of 14 residues. The chain's CDR3 is CASSQGQGNTEAFF. The DNA for the CDR3 is TGTGCCAGCAGCCAAGGACAGGGGAACACTGAAGCTTTCTTT.

V gene TRBV6-5 combines with J gene TRBJ1-4, with TRBD1 as a possible D gene (6 bases). V lost 5 bases and J 0 bases, leaving 7 bases between the germline ends. In germline, CDR1 is MNHEY, CDR2 SVGAGI. The CDR3 is 14 residues long. Here the CDR3 reads CASSQGSTNEKLFF. The DNA for the CDR3 is TGTGCCAGCAGTCAGGGGTCAACTAATGAAAAACTGTTTTTT.

This chain connects TRBV14 to TRBJ2-7; D gene unclear. The V and J ends lost 0 bases and 2 bases respectively, with 17 bases between them. Germline V CDR1 and CDR2: SGHDN, FVKESK. This CDR3 spans 17 amino acids. The CDR3 coding sequence is TGTGCCAGCAGCCAAGATCTGATCGGGTTTTCCCCCTACGAGCAGTACTTC. Protein product: CASSQDLIGFSPYEQYF.

The rearrangement uses TRBV10-1 and TRBJ2-1; perhaps TRBD2 as D (6 bases). Germline CDR1 WNHNN, CDR2 SYGVQD (reference sequence). This CDR3 is built from 16 residues. Trimming pared 4 bases from V and 0 bases from J, leaving 13 bases between. CDR3 amino acids: CASSGGNTFSYNEQFF. CDR3 sequence (DNA): TGCGCCAGCAGTGGCGGGAACACTTTCTCCTACAATGAGCAGTTCTTC.

This chain uses TRBV27 with TRBJ1-6, with 9 positions matching TRBD1. The germline V gene encodes CDR1 MNHEY and CDR2 SMNVEV (reference sequence). J was trimmed by 6 bases and V by 6 bases; bases with no gene match: 3. The CDR3 spans 14 residues. In DNA form, the CDR3 reads TGTGCCAGCAGGTGGACAGGGGTTAATTCACCCCTCCACTTT. Translation: CASRWTGVNSPLHF.